This T cell receptor (beta chain) was sequenced in a study of technical replicates of blood from a handful of donors. Trimming removed 0 bases from V and 4 bases from J; junction bases left unmatched: 5. CDR3 size: 15 residues. Germline CDR1 reads LGHNA; CDR2 reads YNFKEQ. Measured with immunoSEQ multiplex PCR; TCRdb has only the in-frame clones, and not every one. The sample lists about 49,000 clones, 80% to 95% occurring once. V is TRBV4-2 and J is TRBJ1-1, with 7 bases lining up with TRBD1. Sequencing was carried out using PBMCs. The receptor comes from a human donor in good health. Some clones in this sample may be carry-over from other donors' samples. CDR3 amino acids: CASSQETGQGTEAFF. CDR3 DNA: TGTGCCAGCAGCCAAGAGACAGGGCAGGGCACTGAAGCTTTCTTT.